This T cell receptor (beta chain) was identified during a study of T cells in Graves' hyperthyroidism and ophthalmopathy. Notes on the study in general: Onset of ophthalmopathy came a median roughly 6.9 months after the model predicted it. In blood, most of the thyroid clonotypes expanded above 0.001 were also present.

Clinical symptoms, serum thyroxine and TRAb, thyroid ultrasound and orbital computed tomography were used for the diagnoses. The PBMCs were taken from 10 ml of fresh peripheral blood. With 5 bases removed from V and 1 base from J, the gap between germline ends came to 14 bases. The CDR3 sequence is 15 residues long. CDR1 is SGHAT, CDR2 FQNNGV, per germline. Researchers amplified the TCR beta CDR3 regions from RNA transcripts. HTBI primers were used for first-round RT-PCR of the TCR CDR3. TCRdb used MiXCR to reprocess the multiplex PCR reads, holding one entry per CDR3 protein. The profile covers 400,000 to 500,000 distinct CDR3 sequences, with roughly 15% appearing a single time and 13% taken by the ten largest. This clonotype was recorded many times. Its target is not known.

The rearrangement links TRBV11-2 to TRBJ1-1; D is unresolved. The receptor's source is a man aged 18 to 29 with Graves' ophthalmopathy. Sequencing was performed on blood. Written as DNA, the CDR3 is TGTGCCAGCAGCAGGACTGGCCCCCAGAACACTGAAGCTTTCTTT. Translation gives CASSRTGPQNTEAFF. Full variable domain (outside the CDR3, taken from reference TRBV11-2 and TRBJ1-1): EAGVAQSPRYKIIEKRQSVAFWCNPISGHATLYWYQQILGQGPKLLIQFQNNGVVDDSQLPKDRFSAERLKGVDSTLKIQPAKLEDSAVYLCASSRTGPQNTEAFFGQGTRLTVV.